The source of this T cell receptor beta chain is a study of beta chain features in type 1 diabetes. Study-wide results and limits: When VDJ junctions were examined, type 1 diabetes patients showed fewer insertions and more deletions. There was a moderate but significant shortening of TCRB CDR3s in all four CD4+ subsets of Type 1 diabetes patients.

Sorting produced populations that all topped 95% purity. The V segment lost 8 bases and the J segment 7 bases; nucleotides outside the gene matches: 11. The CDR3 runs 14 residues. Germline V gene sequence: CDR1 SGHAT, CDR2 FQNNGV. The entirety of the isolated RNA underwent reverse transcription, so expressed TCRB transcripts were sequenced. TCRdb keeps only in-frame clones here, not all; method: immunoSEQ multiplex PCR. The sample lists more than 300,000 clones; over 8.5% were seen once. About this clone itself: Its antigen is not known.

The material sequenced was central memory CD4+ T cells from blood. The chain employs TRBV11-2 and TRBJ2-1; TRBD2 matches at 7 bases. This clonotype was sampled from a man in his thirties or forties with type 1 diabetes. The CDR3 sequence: CASAGRGSMNEQFF. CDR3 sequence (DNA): TGTGCCAGCGCTGGGAGGGGCTCTATGAATGAGCAGTTCTTC.